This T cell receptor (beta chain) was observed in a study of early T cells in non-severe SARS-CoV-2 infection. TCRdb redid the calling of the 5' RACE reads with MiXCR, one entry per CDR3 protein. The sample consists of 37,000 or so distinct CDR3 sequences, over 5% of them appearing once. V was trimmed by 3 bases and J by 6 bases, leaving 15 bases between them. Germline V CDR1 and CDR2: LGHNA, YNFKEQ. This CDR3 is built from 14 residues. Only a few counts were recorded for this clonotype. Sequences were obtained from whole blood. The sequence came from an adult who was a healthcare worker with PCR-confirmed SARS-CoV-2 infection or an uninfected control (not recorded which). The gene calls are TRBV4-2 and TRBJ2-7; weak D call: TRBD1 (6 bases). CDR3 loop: CASSQPTGSREQYF. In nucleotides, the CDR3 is TGTGCCAGCAGCCAGCCAACAGGGTCCCGCGAGCAGTACTTC.